These T cell receptor beta chains were read from a single sample in a study of shared clonotypes between healthy human individuals. The data were produced by immunoSEQ multiplex PCR, yet TCRdb's version contains in-frame clones alone and is incomplete. Of about 2 million clones listed, about 94% were seen once; the top ten hold more than 0.95%. The sequenced sample was naive CD8+ T cells sorted from blood. These receptors were collected from a young man in good health. The CDR3 runs from the conserved cysteine through the conserved F or W. D genes are given only for firm matches. Expanded clones are given a class, and other clones once, few, many or no size at all.

.,TRBJ2-5,TRBV4-3,.,TGCGCCAGCAGCCCAACAGCGGTAGGGGAGACCCAGTACTTC,CASSPTAVGETQYF
.,TRBJ2-7,TRBV5-6,.,TGTGCCAGCAGCTTGGAGTCTGGGGCGATCTCCTACGAGCAGTACTTC,CASSLESGAISYEQYF
TRBD1,TRBJ1-3,TRBV11-2,.,TGTGCCAGCAGCCTAGATATGAGGGGGCCGGTTACACCTCGAAACACCATATATTTT,CASSLDMRGPVTPRNTIYF
.,TRBJ2-7,TRBV2,.,TGTGCCAGCAGCGCTGGGCCCCTGGGAACCTACGAGCAGTACTTC,CASSAGPLGTYEQYF
.,TRBJ2-3,TRBV5-6,.,TGTGCCAGCCAAGCGGAGGGAGGCGCAGATACGCAGTATTTT,CASQAEGGADTQYF
.,TRBJ2-1,TRBV9,.,TGTGCCAGCAGCGTAGTCCCTTCCAATGAGCAGTTCTTC,CASSVVPSNEQFF
.,TRBJ1-2,TRBV9,.,TGTGCCAGCAGCGTAGTTGACGCGGCGAACTATGGCTACACCTTC,CASSVVDAANYGYTF
.,TRBJ2-2,TRBV27,.,TGTGCCAGCACCTACGTCGGGGTCCAGAACACCGGGGAGCTGTTTTTT,CASTYVGVQNTGELFF
TRBD1,TRBJ2-1,TRBV10-1,.,TGCGCCAGCAGCCCCTCCCAGGGGGACTACAATGAGCAGTTCTTC,CASSPSQGDYNEQFF
.,TRBJ1-6,TRBV6-1,few,TGTGCCAGCAGAAGGGGCGAATATAATTCACCCCTCCACTTT,CASRRGEYNSPLHF
.,TRBJ1-5,TRBV6-1,.,TGTGCCAGCTGTCTGGCCACCTCCAATCAGCCCCAGCATTTT,CASCLATSNQPQHF
.,TRBJ2-2,TRBV19,.,TGTGCCAGTAGTATACTGGACCCCGGGGAGCTGTTTTTT,CASSILDPGELFF
TRBD2,TRBJ2-1,TRBV5-4,.,TGTGCCAGCAGCTTACTGGGACTAGCGAAGCACAATGAGCAGTTCTTC,CASSLLGLAKHNEQFF
.,TRBJ2-5,TRBV29-1,once,TGCAGCGCCGAAACCGACCCGGGAGAGACCCAGTACTTC,CSAETDPGETQYF
.,TRBJ1-4,TRBV6-5,.,TGTGCCAGCAGCTTGACCGGGGAAGATGAAAAACTGTTTTTT,CASSLTGEDEKLFF
TRBD2,TRBJ2-6,TRBV2,.,TGTGCCAGCAGTGAAATCAGCGGGGTAGACTCTGGGGCCAACGTCCTGACTTTC,CASSEISGVDSGANVLTF
TRBD1,TRBJ2-2,TRBV27,.,TGTGCCAGCAGACCAACAGGGGGCACCGGGGAGCTGTTTTTT,CASRPTGGTGELFF
.,TRBJ2-3,TRBV6-6,once,TGTGCCAGCAGTTACACCGACAGTGGGCCCGCAGATACGCAGTATTTT,CASSYTDSGPADTQYF
.,TRBJ1-3,TRBV4-1,.,TGCGCCAGCAGCCAAGATCCCTCAGGGGCCTACTCTGGAAACACCATATATTTT,CASSQDPSGAYSGNTIYF
.,TRBJ1-6,TRBV11-2,.,TGTGCCAGCAGCCCTACGGGCCCAGTCCTTTATTCACCCCTCCACTTT,CASSPTGPVLYSPLHF
TRBD2,TRBJ2-5,TRBV28,.,TGTGCCAGCAGTTCAGCGGGGGGGTATGAGACCCAGTACTTC,CASSSAGGYETQYF
TRBD2,TRBJ2-7,TRBV14,.,TGTGCCAGCAGCCTTCGACTAGCGGGGTCCTACGAGCAGTACTTC,CASSLRLAGSYEQYF
.,TRBJ2-7,TRBV10-3,.,TGTGCCATCAGTCAGGCAGGGGAATATGTGCAGTACTTC,CAISQAGEYVQYF
.,TRBJ2-7,TRBV12-2,.,TGTGCAAGTCGCCCGGGGTACTTC,CASRPGYF
.,TRBJ1-1,TRBV5-6,.,TGTGCCAGCAGCCCTGGGGTGGGTACTGAAGCTTTCTTT,CASSPGVGTEAFF
.,TRBJ1-1,TRBV5-1,.,TGCGCCAGCAGCCCCGGTTGGGGCGCGAGCACTGAAGCTTTCTTT,CASSPGWGASTEAFF
.,TRBJ2-2,TRBV29-1,.,TGCAGCGCCGAGGGAGCCGGGGAGCTGTTTTTT,CSAEGAGELFF
TRBD2,TRBJ2-2,TRBV6-5,.,TGTGCCAGCAGTTTTGCTAGCGGGAGGGCCGCCGGGGAGCTGTTTTTT,CASSFASGRAAGELFF
TRBD1,TRBJ1-6,TRBV7-2,.,TGTGCCAGCAGCTACAGGGGCCGGTTGAGACCCCTCCACTTT,CASSYRGRLRPLHF
.,TRBJ2-7,TRBV27,.,TGTGCCAGCAGTTTGACAGGTTTTTACGAGCAGTACTTC,CASSLTGFYEQYF
TRBD1,TRBJ2-7,TRBV7-9,.,TGTGCCAGCAGCGTACCGGGACAGGGACCCTACGAGCAGTACTTC,CASSVPGQGPYEQYF
.,TRBJ2-5,TRBV5-1,.,TGCGCCAGCAGCTTCAGTGGTCCGGAGGCCCAGTACTTC,CASSFSGPEAQYF
.,TRBJ2-7,TRBV5-6,.,TGTGCCAGCAGCTTGGAGGGAAACGAGCAGTACTTC,CASSLEGNEQYF
.,TRBJ1-6,TRBV7-9,.,TGTGCCAGCAGCTTCAACCGGGACGCCAATTCACCCCTCCACTTT,CASSFNRDANSPLHF
.,TRBJ2-7,TRBV19,.,TGTGCCAGTAGTACGACAGGGGAGGGTTACGAGCAGTACTTC,CASSTTGEGYEQYF
.,TRBJ2-7,TRBV27,.,TGTGCCAGCAGTTTCGCCGGGCCCTACGAGCAGTACTTC,CASSFAGPYEQYF
.,TRBJ2-7,TRBV5-1,.,TGCGCCAGCAGCCCGGGACCCAACTACGAGCAGTACTTC,CASSPGPNYEQYF